Below are 32 T cell receptor beta chains sequenced from a single sample in a study of T cell repertoires in cytomegalovirus infection. Using its own MiXCR run on the reads, TCRdb lists one record per CDR3 protein. In the table there are hundreds of thousands of distinct CDR3 sequences, about 5.9% of which are singletons. Sequencing input: PBMCs. These receptors were taken from a human donor in good health (CMV status not recorded). Some clones in this sample may be carry-over from other donors' samples.

This clonotype was observed many times. At one of its ends the junction is not consistent with the germline gene, which may arise from a read error. This chain links TRBV6-1 with TRBJ2-7; D may be TRBD1 or TRBD2 (5 bases each). The CDR3 is made up of 16 amino acids. Looked up from germline, CDR1 is MNHNS and CDR2 is SASEGT. The CDR3 reads CASSEVRGRSSYEQYF. As DNA, the CDR3 is TGTGCCAGCAGCGAAGTACGGGGCCGCTCGTCCTACGAGCAGTACTTC.

This clonotype occurred many times. The chain joins TRBV7-2 to TRBJ2-3; 9 bases are a match to TRBD2. Germline CDR1 and CDR2: SGHTA and FQGNSA. Trimming removed 2 bases from V and 6 bases from J; junction bases left unmatched: 9. The CDR3 extends over 16 amino acids. The CDR3 coding sequence is TGTGCCAGCAGCTTAAACCTGCTAGCGGGGCGGGATACGCAGTATTTT. It yields the protein CASSLNLLAGRDTQYF.

This clonotype was counted ten times or more. The CDR3 spells CASLADNTGELFF. CDR3 nucleotide sequence: TGTGCCAGCCTGGCGGATAACACCGGGGAGCTGTTTTTT. V is TRBV6-2 or TRBV6-3 and J is TRBJ2-2; no clear D gene. V lost 8 bases and J 2 bases, leaving 9 bases between the germline ends. Germline V gives CDR1 MNHEY, CDR2 SVGEGT. This CDR3 comprises 13 residues.

There are many counts of this clonotype. J is TRBJ2-1 and V is TRBV11-2; D remains ambiguous. CDR3 size: 14 residues. V lost 5 bases and J 7 bases, leaving 15 bases between the germline ends. Germline V gene lookup returns CDR1 SGHAT and CDR2 FQNNGV. CDR3 bases: TGTGCCAGCAGCCTTAACGGACCTATGAATGAGCAGTTCTTC. It codes for CASSLNGPMNEQFF.

This clonotype has ten or more counts. The chain employs TRBV20-1 and TRBJ2-1, with 7 positions matching TRBD2. In germline, CDR1 is DFQATT, CDR2 SNEGSKA (reference sequence). V was pared by 0 bases and J by 9 bases, with 11 bases of the junction left unmatched. The CDR3 extends over 15 amino acids. CDR3 in DNA: TGCAGTGCTAGAGATAGAGGTCGACTAGCCAGTGAGCAGTTCTTC. It specifies CSARDRGRLASEQFF.

This clonotype was found many times. The chain has TRBV11-3 and TRBJ1-3; D is uncertain. Germline assignment: CDR1 SGHNT and CDR2 YENEEA. The CDR3 has 19 amino acids. Trimming shortened V by 5 bases and J by 0 bases, and 23 bases separated the two germline ends. In DNA form, the CDR3 reads TGTGCCAGCAGCCCCGGGGAGGTAGGAAAGGCTCCCTCTGGAAACACCATATATTTT. This gives the protein CASSPGEVGKAPSGNTIYF.

In its sample, this clonotype was seen many times. The V gene is TRBV30, the J gene TRBJ1-4; perhaps TRBD1 as D (5 bases). Per germline, CDR1 GTSNPN and CDR2 SVGIG (reference sequence). V was cut by 0 bases and J by 4 bases, with 12 bases left in between. There are 15 residues in the CDR3. The chain's CDR3 is CAWSVHRGFNEKLFF. The CDR3 DNA is TGTGCCTGGAGTGTACATCGGGGGTTTAATGAAAAACTGTTTTTT.

This clonotype has at least ten counts. This chain links TRBV10-3 with TRBJ2-4, with D unclear. V was trimmed by 2 bases and J by 1 base, leaving 3 bases between them. There are 13 residues in the CDR3. From germline, CDR1 is ENHRY and CDR2 SYGVKD. The DNA of the CDR3 is TGTGCCATCAGTGAGGGGGCCAAAAACATTCAGTACTTC. Protein product: CAISEGAKNIQYF.

This chain joins TRBV29-1 and TRBJ2-3, with 8 bases identical to TRBD2. The CDR3 runs 16 residues. V lost 6 bases and J lost 6; bases outside the gene matches: 17. The germline V gene encodes CDR1 SQVTM and CDR2 ANQGSEA. CDR3 DNA sequence: TGCAGCGTGGGCCCGGGACTAGACGCCACCTGGGATACGCAGTATTTT. This gives the protein CSVGPGLDATWDTQYF.

The table lists this clonotype with a few counts. The chain couples TRBV2 to TRBJ2-3, with D maybe TRBD2 (7 bases). The CDR3 is 13 amino acids. CDR1 is SNHLY, CDR2 FYNNEI, per germline. CDR3 bases: TGTGCAGAGGGGGGGGGGGCGGTAAATACGCAGTATTTT. Translating it yields CAEGGGAVNTQYF.

Ten or more counts support this clonotype. The V gene is TRBV7-9, the J gene TRBJ1-2, with D perhaps TRBD1 (6 bases). This CDR3 region has 14 residues. Trimming shortened V by 1 base and J by 4 bases, and 10 bases separated the two germline ends. The V gene's germline CDR1 is SEHNR and CDR2 FQNEAQ (reference sequence). CDR3 nucleotides: TGTGCCAGCAGCTTAGATCCCAGGGGCTATGGCTACACCTTC. This translates into CASSLDPRGYGYTF.

CDR3 loop: CASSLQTGDTEAFF. CDR3 in DNA: TGTGCCAGCTCGCTCCAGACAGGGGACACTGAAGCTTTCTTT. The genes are TRBV18 and TRBJ1-1; 8 nucleotides align to TRBD1. V trimming: 6 bases; J trimming: 3 bases; junction bases outside the gene matches: 6. The CDR3 runs to 14 residues. CDR1 and CDR2 from the germline V gene are KGHSH and LQKENI.

The table lists this clonotype with many counts. This sequence joins TRBV7-9 and TRBJ2-7; TRBD2 matches at 8 bases. The CDR3 totals 15 residues. Losses at the gene ends were 7 bases for V and 2 bases for J; bases not matched to a gene: 10. Germline V gives CDR1 SEHNR, CDR2 FQNEAQ (reference sequence). DNA for the CDR3: TGTGCCAGCACGGGAGGGTGGCGCGGTGCCTACGAGCAGTACTTC. Protein: CASTGGWRGAYEQYF.

This clonotype turned up a few times. The chain joins TRBV7-9 to TRBJ1-5; 9 bases map to TRBD1. In germline, CDR1 is SEHNR, CDR2 FQNEAQ (reference sequence). J lost 1 base, V lost 5 bases, and 6 bases had no gene match. The CDR3 is 16 amino acids. The CDR3 region is CASSVGGTGSNQPQHF. The CDR3 bases are TGTGCCAGCAGCGTAGGGGGGACAGGGAGCAATCAGCCCCAGCATTTT. Full variable domain (outside the CDR3, taken from reference TRBV7-9 and TRBJ1-5): DTGVSQNPRHKITKRGQNVTFRCDPISEHNRLYWYRQTLGQGPEFLTYFQNEAQLEKSRLLSDRFSAERPKGSFSTLEIQRTEQGDSAMYLCASSVGGTGSNQPQHFGDGTRLSIL.

This clonotype appeared many times. This chain joins TRBV6-5 and TRBJ1-2; no clear D. V lost 3 bases to trimming and J lost 4 bases, with 15 bases between them. Germline V gene sequence: CDR1 MNHEY, CDR2 SVGAGI. The CDR3 totals 15 residues. The CDR3 coding sequence is TGTGCCAGCAGTTATTCGTTTGGGGTGAGCTATGGCTACACCTTC. Translated: CASSYSFGVSYGYTF.

A note on this clonotype: This may arise from a read error, as a much more abundant clone is one base away. The chain employs TRBV4-1 and TRBJ2-2; possibly TRBD1 for D (6 bases). The germline gives CDR1 MGHRA, CDR2 YSYEKL. The CDR3 is made up of 16 amino acids. CDR3: CTSSQEQGWNTGELFF. CDR3 sequence (DNA): TGCACCAGCAGCCAGGAACAGGGCTGGAACACCGGGGAGCTGTTTTTT.

This clonotype showed up many times. V is TRBV7-3 and J is TRBJ2-3, with D perhaps TRBD1 or TRBD2 (5 bases each). The ends were cut back, 5 bases at V and 3 bases at J, with 12 bases in the middle. This CDR3 has 14 residues. Germline V gene sequence: CDR1 SGHTA, CDR2 FQGTGA. The CDR3 reads CASSITGGTDTQYF. The CDR3 region has the DNA TGTGCCAGCAGCATTACTGGGGGTACAGATACGCAGTATTTT.

This clonotype was seen repeatedly, ten times or more. The chain recombines TRBV3-1 with TRBJ1-4; D uncertain. CDR3 size: 16 residues. The germline CDR1 and CDR2 sequences are LGHDT and YNNKEL (reference sequence). V gave up 1 base and J gave up 7 bases, with 16 bases separating them. The CDR3 nucleotides read TGTGCCAGCAGCCAAGGATCCCGCAGTACGGGTGAAAAACTGTTTTTT. This gives the protein CASSQGSRSTGEKLFF.

There are a few counts of this clonotype. The genes are TRBV29-1 and TRBJ1-5; D remains ambiguous. Trimming pared 6 bases from V and 3 bases from J, leaving 24 bases between. CDR3 length: 17 residues. Germline CDR1 and CDR2: SQVTM and ANQGSEA. The chain's CDR3 is CSVALGYGEAHNQPQHF. CDR3 DNA sequence: TGCAGCGTCGCTCTGGGTTACGGTGAGGCTCACAATCAGCCCCAGCATTTT.

This clonotype was observed many times. The V and J genes are TRBV9 and TRBJ2-7; no clear D gene. With 0 bases removed from V and 3 bases from J, the gap between germline ends came to 10 bases. Germline V gives CDR1 SGDLS, CDR2 YYNGEE. This CDR3 spans 14 amino acids. The CDR3 coding sequence is TGTGCCAGCAGCGTAGGATCCAACTACTACGAGCAGTACTTC. Encoded protein: CASSVGSNYYEQYF.

This clonotype was seen repeatedly, ten times or more. The chain joins TRBV2 to TRBJ2-5; 10 bases are a match to TRBD1. Germline assignment: CDR1 SNHLY and CDR2 FYNNEI. Trimming took 0 bases from V and 4 from J; bases not matched to a gene: 8. This CDR3 has 17 residues. The CDR3 loop reads CASSEAPDRGFGETQYF. DNA of the CDR3: TGTGCCAGCAGTGAAGCGCCGGACAGGGGGTTTGGAGAGACCCAGTACTTC.

Many counts were recorded for this clonotype. The chain recombines TRBV25-1 with TRBJ2-7; 9 bases fit TRBD1. CDR1 MGHDK and CDR2 SYGVNS come from the germline V gene. The CDR3 runs 15 residues. The ends lost 3 bases at V and 0 bases at J; junction bases unmatched: 3. The CDR3 nucleotides are TGTGCCAGCAGTGATACAGGGGGCTTCTCCTACGAGCAGTACTTC. Translated: CASSDTGGFSYEQYF.

This clonotype came up many times. J is TRBJ1-5 and V is TRBV7-2, with 8 bases fitting TRBD1. Unmatched junction bases numbered 6, after V lost 4 bases and J lost 7 bases. Germline assignment: CDR1 SGHTA and CDR2 FQGNSA. This CDR3 contains 14 residues. CDR3 amino acids: CASSWTGQGQPQHF. The CDR3 DNA reads TGTGCCAGCAGCTGGACAGGGCAGGGCCAGCCCCAGCATTTT.

This clonotype was recorded at least ten times. Here the CDR3 DNA reads TGTGCCAGCATCGACGGGACAGGGAAGTTCTTC. It is translated as CASIDGTGKFF. The chain uses TRBV6-2 or TRBV6-3 and TRBJ2-1; 9 positions agree with TRBD1. This CDR3 contains 11 residues. Germline CDR1 reads MNHEY; CDR2 reads SVGEGT. Trimming cost V 7 bases and J 14 bases; bases outside gene matches: 6.

This clonotype was recorded many times. The CDR3 DNA sequence: TGTGCCAGCAGTCAAATAACTAACTATGGCTACACCTTC. As protein: CASSQITNYGYTF. The V and J genes are TRBV28 and TRBJ1-2; D remains ambiguous. Germline-derived CDR1 and CDR2 are MDHEN and SYDVKM. The V and J ends lost 5 bases and 0 bases respectively, with 7 bases between them. CDR3 length equals 13 residues.

This clonotype has ten or more counts. The CDR3 nucleotides read TGTGCCAGCAGTTTTATGGACTCGGACACTGAAGCTTTCTTT. This encodes CASSFMDSDTEAFF. This sequence joins TRBV12-3 or TRBV12-4 and TRBJ1-1; D ambiguous. V lost 3 bases, J lost 3 bases, and 11 bases lay in between. CDR3 length: 14 amino acids.

The CDR3 loop is CASSQTGTYEQYF. Written as DNA, the CDR3 is TGTGCCAGCAGCCAGACAGGGACCTACGAGCAGTACTTC. The J gene is TRBJ2-7, the V gene TRBV6-2 or TRBV6-3, with 7 bases matching TRBD1. Per the germline V gene, CDR1 is MNHEY and CDR2 is SVGEGT. The CDR3 totals 13 residues. The V and J ends lost 6 bases and 2 bases, in that order; junction bases with no gene match: 4.

This clonotype has a handful of counts. The chain carries TRBV20-1 and TRBJ2-3, with a possible D match to TRBD2 (5 bases). The ends were cut back, 3 bases at V and 6 bases at J, with 13 bases in the middle. CDR3 length: 13 residues. Germline V gives CDR1 DFQATT, CDR2 SNEGSKA (reference sequence). CDR3 amino acids: CSARTSWEDTQYF. The CDR3 DNA reads TGCAGTGCTAGGACCAGTTGGGAGGATACGCAGTATTTT.

In this sample, this clonotype turned up a few times. The chain employs TRBV20-1 and TRBJ2-5; TRBD2 agrees at 8 bases. CDR1 and CDR2 (germline): DFQATT, SNEGSKA (reference sequence). The CDR3 is 13 amino acids. The V and J ends lost 3 bases and 3 bases, in that order; junction bases with no gene match: 3. CDR3 protein: CSASRAGEETQYF. The DNA of the CDR3 is TGCAGTGCTAGTAGAGCGGGGGAAGAGACCCAGTACTTC.

The chain combines TRBV4-1 with TRBJ2-1; TRBD2 agrees at 7 bases. The CDR3 length is 17 residues. Germline V CDR1 and CDR2: MGHRA, YSYEKL. V lost 1 base to trimming and J lost 1 base; unmatched junction nucleotides: 7. The CDR3 DNA follows: TGCGCCAGCAGCCAAGGTCCCGGGGAGGGATCCTACAATGAGCAGTTCTTC. Translation: CASSQGPGEGSYNEQFF.

The gene calls are TRBV7-9 and TRBJ1-3; D is ambiguous. Germline CDR1 SEHNR, CDR2 FQNEAQ (reference sequence). V lost 6 bases to trimming and J lost 4 bases, with 22 bases between them. This CDR3 is 17 amino acids long. The chain's CDR3 is CASRGSRQNLFGNTIYF. CDR3 DNA: TGTGCCAGCAGGGGGAGCCGGCAGAACCTTTTCGGAAACACCATATATTTT.

Ten or more counts support this clonotype. The chain links TRBV29-1 to TRBJ1-2; D remains ambiguous. This CDR3 spans 13 amino acids. Deletions cut 6 bases from V and 4 bases from J, with 15 bases between. The germline CDR1 and CDR2 sequences are SQVTM and ANQGSEA. CDR3: CSVAPAGPYGYTF. Here the CDR3 DNA reads TGCAGCGTGGCCCCCGCAGGCCCCTATGGCTACACCTTC.